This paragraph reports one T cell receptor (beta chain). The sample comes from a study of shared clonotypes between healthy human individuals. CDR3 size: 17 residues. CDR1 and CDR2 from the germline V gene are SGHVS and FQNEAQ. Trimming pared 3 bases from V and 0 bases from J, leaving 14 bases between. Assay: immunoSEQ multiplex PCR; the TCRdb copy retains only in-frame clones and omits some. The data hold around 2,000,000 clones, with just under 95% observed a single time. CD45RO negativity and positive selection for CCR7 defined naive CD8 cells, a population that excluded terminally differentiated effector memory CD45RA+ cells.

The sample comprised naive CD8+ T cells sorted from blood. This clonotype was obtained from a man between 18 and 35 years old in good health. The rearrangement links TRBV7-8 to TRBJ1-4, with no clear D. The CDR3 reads CASSFSPAGTTNEKLFF. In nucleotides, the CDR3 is TGTGCCAGCAGCTTTAGTCCGGCGGGGACAACTAATGAAAAACTGTTTTTT.